This T cell receptor beta chain was captured in a study of blood T cell repertoires in COVID-19. This CDR3 is built from 15 residues. Trimming left V 7 bases short and J 6 bases short, with 22 bases between. Germline CDR1 MNHEY, CDR2 SVGAGI. Profiled with immunoSEQ multiplex PCR; TCRdb holds only in-frame clones, not every one. The repertoire holds roughly 670,000 clones, with more than 80% as singletons. This TCR was recovered from a woman under 30 with acute or convalescent COVID-19. This chain joins TRBV6-5 and TRBJ2-7; possibly TRBD1 for D (6 bases). Sample: peripheral blood. CDR3 nucleotide sequence: TGTGCCAGCACCGATTGGGGGCAAGCAGGGGTCGAGCAGTACTTC. The encoded protein is CASTDWGQAGVEQYF.